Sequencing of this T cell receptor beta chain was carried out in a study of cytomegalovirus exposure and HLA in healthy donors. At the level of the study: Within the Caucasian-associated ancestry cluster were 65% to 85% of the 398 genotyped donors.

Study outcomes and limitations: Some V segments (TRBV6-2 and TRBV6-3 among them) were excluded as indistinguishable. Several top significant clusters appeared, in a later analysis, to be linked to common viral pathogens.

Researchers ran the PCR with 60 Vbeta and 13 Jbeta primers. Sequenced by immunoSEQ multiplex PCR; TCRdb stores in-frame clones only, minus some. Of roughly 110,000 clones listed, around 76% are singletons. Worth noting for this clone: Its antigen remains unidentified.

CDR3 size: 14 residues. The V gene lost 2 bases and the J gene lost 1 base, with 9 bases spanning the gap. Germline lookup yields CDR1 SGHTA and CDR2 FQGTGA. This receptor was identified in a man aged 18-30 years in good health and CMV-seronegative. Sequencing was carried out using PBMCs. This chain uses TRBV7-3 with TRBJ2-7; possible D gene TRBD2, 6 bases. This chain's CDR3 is CASSLAGGSYEQYF. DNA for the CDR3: TGTGCCAGCAGCTTAGCCGGGGGATCCTACGAGCAGTACTTC. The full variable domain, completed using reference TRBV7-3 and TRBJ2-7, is GAGVSQTPSNKVTEKGKYVELRCDPISGHTALYWYRQSLGQGPEFLIYFQGTGAADDSGLPNDRFFAVRPEGSVSTLKIQRTERGDSAVYLCASSLAGGSYEQYFGPGTRLTVT.